This section outlines one T cell receptor beta chain sequence together with its context. CDR1 LNHDA and CDR2 SQIVND come from the germline V gene (reference sequence). V was pared by 7 bases and J by 10 bases, with 14 bases of the junction left unmatched. CDR3 length: 15 amino acids. The data were obtained in a study of blood T cell repertoires in COVID-19. About the study: Acute and convalescent COVID-19 samples came from the United States, Italy and Spain.

Original data processing: The authors estimated nucleated cell counts from reference gene primer amplification. Clones were sequenced by immunoSEQ multiplex PCR, and TCRdb holds only the in-frame ones, with some missing. The V and J calls and clone size come from that table; D and trimming were worked out from the DNA. The table shows nearly 70,000 clones, with approximately 89% occurring only once. The chain carries TRBV19 and TRBJ2-1; 9 bases agree with TRBD2. The TCR originated in a woman in her seventies with acute or convalescent COVID-19. The sequenced sample was peripheral blood. The CDR3 DNA reads TGTGCCAGTAACCCAGCGGGGGGCTTACCTGTAGAGCAGTTCTTC. Its protein is CASNPAGGLPVEQFF.